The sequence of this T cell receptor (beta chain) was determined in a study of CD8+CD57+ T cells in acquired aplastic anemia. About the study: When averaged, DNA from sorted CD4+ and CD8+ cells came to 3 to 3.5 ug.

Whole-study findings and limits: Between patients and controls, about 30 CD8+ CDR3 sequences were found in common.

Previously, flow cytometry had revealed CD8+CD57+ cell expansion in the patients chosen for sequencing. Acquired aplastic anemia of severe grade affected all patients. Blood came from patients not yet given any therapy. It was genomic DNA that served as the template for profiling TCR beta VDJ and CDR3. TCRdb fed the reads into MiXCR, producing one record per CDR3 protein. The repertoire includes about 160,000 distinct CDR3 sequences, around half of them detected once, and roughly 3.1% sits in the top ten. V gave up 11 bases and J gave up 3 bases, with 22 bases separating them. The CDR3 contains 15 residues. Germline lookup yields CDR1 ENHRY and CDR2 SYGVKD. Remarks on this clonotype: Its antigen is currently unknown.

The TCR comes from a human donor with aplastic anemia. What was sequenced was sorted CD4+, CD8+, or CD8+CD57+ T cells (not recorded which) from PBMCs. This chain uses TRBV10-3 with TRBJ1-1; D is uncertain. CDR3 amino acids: CAPARWVLGYTEAFF. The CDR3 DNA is TGTGCCCCCGCCAGATGGGTCTTAGGGTACACTGAAGCTTTCTTT.